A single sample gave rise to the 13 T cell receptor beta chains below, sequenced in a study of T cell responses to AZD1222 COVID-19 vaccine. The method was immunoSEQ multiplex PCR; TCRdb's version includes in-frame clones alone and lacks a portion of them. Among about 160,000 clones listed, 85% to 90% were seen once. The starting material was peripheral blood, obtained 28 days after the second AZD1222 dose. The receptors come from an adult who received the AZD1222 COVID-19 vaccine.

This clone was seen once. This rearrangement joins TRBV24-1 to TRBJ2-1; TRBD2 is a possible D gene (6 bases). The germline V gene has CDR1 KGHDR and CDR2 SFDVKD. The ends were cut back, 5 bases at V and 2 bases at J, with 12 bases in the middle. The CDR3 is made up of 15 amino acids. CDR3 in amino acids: CATSAGTSPYNEQFF. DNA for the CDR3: TGTGCCACCAGTGCCGGGACTTCTCCCTACAATGAGCAGTTCTTC.

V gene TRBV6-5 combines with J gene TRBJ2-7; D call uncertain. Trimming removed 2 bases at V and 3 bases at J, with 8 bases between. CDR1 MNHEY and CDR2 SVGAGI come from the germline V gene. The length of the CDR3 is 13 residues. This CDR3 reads CASSYRVSYEQYF. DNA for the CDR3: TGTGCCAGCAGTTACAGGGTTAGCTACGAGCAGTACTTC.

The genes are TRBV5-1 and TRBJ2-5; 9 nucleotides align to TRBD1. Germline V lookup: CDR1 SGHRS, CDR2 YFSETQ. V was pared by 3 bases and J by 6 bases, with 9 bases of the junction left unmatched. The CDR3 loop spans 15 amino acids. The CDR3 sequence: CASSSPGTGQQTQYF. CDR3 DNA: TGCGCCAGCAGCTCCCCCGGGACAGGGCAGCAGACCCAGTACTTC.

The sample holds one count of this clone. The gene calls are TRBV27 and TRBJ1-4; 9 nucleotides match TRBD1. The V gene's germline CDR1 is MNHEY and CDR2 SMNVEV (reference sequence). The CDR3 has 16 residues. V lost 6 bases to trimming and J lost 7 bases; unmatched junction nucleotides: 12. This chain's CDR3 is CASSTLQGAVGEKLFF. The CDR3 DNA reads TGTGCCAGCAGCACTCTACAGGGGGCCGTAGGTGAAAAACTGTTTTTT.

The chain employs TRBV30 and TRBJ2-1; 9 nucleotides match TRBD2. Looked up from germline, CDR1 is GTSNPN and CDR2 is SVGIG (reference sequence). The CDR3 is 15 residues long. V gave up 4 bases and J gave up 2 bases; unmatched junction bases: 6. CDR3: CAWTPAGGAYNEQFF. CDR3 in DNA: TGTGCCTGGACCCCAGCGGGGGGCGCCTACAATGAGCAGTTCTTC. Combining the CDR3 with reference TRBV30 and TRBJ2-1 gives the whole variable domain SQTIHQWPATLVQPVGSPLSLECTVEGTSNPNLYWYRQAAGRGLQLLFYSVGIGQISSEVPQNLSASRPQDRQFILSSKKLLLSDSGFYLCAWTPAGGAYNEQFFGPGTRLTVL.

The CDR3 spells CAWGELEETQYF. Here the CDR3 DNA reads TGTGCCTGGGGGGAGTTGGAGGAGACCCAGTACTTC. V usage is TRBV30 and J usage is TRBJ2-5; D is perhaps TRBD2 (5 bases). Trimming stripped 5 bases from V and 5 bases from J, with 12 bases between. This CDR3 has 12 amino acids. Germline assignment: CDR1 GTSNPN and CDR2 SVGIG (reference sequence).

CDR3 in amino acids: CASSPTVASGNTIYF. For the CDR3, the DNA is TGTGCCAGCAGCCCAACGGTCGCTTCTGGAAACACCATATATTTT. The chain is built from TRBV7-8 and TRBJ1-3, with no clear D. Germline CDR1 SGHVS, CDR2 FQNEAQ. This CDR3 has 15 amino acids. Trimming removed 5 bases at V and 1 base at J, with 12 bases between.

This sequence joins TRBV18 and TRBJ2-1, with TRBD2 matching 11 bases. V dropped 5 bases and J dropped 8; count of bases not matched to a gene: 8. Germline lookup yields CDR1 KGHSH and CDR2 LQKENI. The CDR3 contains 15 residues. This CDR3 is CASSALAGATDEQFF. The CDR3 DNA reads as TGTGCCAGCTCAGCACTAGCGGGGGCAACCGATGAGCAGTTCTTC.

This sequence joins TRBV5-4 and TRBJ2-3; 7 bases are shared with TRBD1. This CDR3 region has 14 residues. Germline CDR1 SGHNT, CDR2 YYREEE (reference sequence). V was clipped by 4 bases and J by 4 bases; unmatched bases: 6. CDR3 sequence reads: CASSKGGAADTQYF. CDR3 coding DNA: TGTGCCAGCAGCAAAGGGGGCGCGGCAGATACGCAGTATTTT.

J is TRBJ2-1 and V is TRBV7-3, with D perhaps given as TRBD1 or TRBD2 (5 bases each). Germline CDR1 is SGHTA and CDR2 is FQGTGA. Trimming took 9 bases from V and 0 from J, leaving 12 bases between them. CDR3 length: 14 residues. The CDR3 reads CASKRDPSYNEQFF. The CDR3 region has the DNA TGTGCCAGTAAACGGGACCCCTCCTACAATGAGCAGTTCTTC.

CDR3 loop: CASSLEPGLPSGGYTF. The CDR3 DNA reads TGCGCCAGCAGCTTGGAACCGGGCCTCCCTAGCGGTGGCTACACCTTC. This chain uses TRBV5-1 with TRBJ1-2; D is unclear. Germline V gene sequence: CDR1 SGHRS, CDR2 YFSETQ. V lost 0 bases and J 7 bases, leaving 19 bases between the germline ends. The CDR3 runs 16 residues. Full variable domain (remainder filled in from reference TRBV5-1 and TRBJ1-2): KAGVTQTPRYLIKTRGQQVTLSCSPISGHRSVSWYQQTPGQGLQFLFEYFSETQRNKGNFPGRFSGRQFSNSRSEMNVSTLELGDSALYLCASSLEPGLPSGGYTFGSGTRLTVV.

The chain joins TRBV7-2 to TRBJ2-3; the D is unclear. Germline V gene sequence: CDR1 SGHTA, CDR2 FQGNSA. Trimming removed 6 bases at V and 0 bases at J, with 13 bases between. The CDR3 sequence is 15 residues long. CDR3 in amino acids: CASSLRWSSTDTQYF. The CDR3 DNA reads TGTGCCAGCAGTCTCAGGTGGTCTAGCACAGATACGCAGTATTTT.

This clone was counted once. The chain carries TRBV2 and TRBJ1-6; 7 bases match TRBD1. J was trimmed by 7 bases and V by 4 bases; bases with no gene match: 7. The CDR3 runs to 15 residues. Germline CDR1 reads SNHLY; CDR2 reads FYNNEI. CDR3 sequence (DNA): TGTGCCAGCAGTGGAAGTGACAGGGCGAATTCACCCCTCCACTTT. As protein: CASSGSDRANSPLHF.